The clone carrying this T cell receptor beta chain occurred once. The CDR3 length is 13 residues. CDR1 and CDR2 (germline): DFQATT, SNEGSKA (reference sequence). Trimming removed 0 bases at V and 10 bases at J, with 10 bases between. Sample-barcoded 5' priming and a J-beta primer mix drove a second PCR of about 7 to 12 cycles. TCRdb analysed the 5' RACE reads with MiXCR anew, one entry per CDR3 protein. The sample yields fewer than 800,000 distinct CDR3 sequences, 20% to 25% seen once. These data are taken from a study of blood T cells in healthy people across ages. Separately, the same data were catalogued under a study of T cells of mothers and their children. That publication notes: An overlap that was slightly higher, though non-significant, was seen in related mother-child pairs versus unrelated pairs.

This TCR was sampled from a boy aged 10-17 years in good health. The rearrangement links TRBV20-1 to TRBJ1-6; D call uncertain. Sequencing was done on a sample of blood. The CDR3 here is CSARDGVGSPLHF. The CDR3 DNA reads as TGCAGTGCTAGAGATGGGGTCGGGTCACCCCTCCACTTT.